This TCR beta chain was recovered during a study of blood T cells in healthy people across ages. Primed by a sample-barcoded 5' primer and a J-beta primer mix, a second PCR proceeded for about 7 to 12 cycles. A single record per CDR3 protein comes from TCRdb applying MiXCR to the 5' RACE reads. The sample yields roughly 900,000 distinct CDR3 sequences, roughly 50% seen once. The CDR3 covers 13 residues. The germline V gene has CDR1 MDHEN and CDR2 SYDVKM. V was pared by 8 bases and J by 13 bases, with 13 bases of the junction left unmatched. The V gene is TRBV28, the J gene TRBJ2-4; 8 nucleotides match TRBD1. Specimen: blood. This clonotype was obtained from a man aged 25-45 years in good health. The chain's CDR3 is CASSRQGTYGQYF. The DNA for the CDR3 is TGTGCCAGCTCGAGACAGGGGACCTACGGGCAGTACTTC. Drawing the rest from reference TRBV28 and TRBJ2-4, the complete variable domain is DVKVTQSSRYLVKRTGEKVFLECVQDMDHENMFWYRQDPGLGLRLIYFSYDVKMKEKGDIPEGYSVSREKKERFSLILESASTNQTSMYLCASSRQGTYGQYFGAGTRLSVL.